These 13 T cell receptor beta chains originate from one sample sequenced in a study of shared clonotypes between healthy human individuals. Profiling relied on immunoSEQ multiplex PCR, and the TCRdb table lists in-frame clones only, not all of them. The data contain roughly 2,000,000 clones, approximately 94% of them singletons. It was CD45RO-negative cells, positively selected for CCR7, that made up naive CD8 cells, with terminally differentiated effector memory CD45RA+ cells excluded. Input material: naive CD8+ T cells sorted from blood. These receptors originate from a man between 18 and 29 years old in good health.

The chain joins TRBV6-4 to TRBJ1-5; D is ambiguous. The CDR3 sequence is 15 residues long. Germline V gives CDR1 MRHNA, CDR2 SNTAGT. V was pared by 3 bases and J by 0 bases, with 9 bases between. Here the CDR3 DNA reads TGTGCCAGCAGTGAATCCGCATATAGCAATCAGCCCCAGCATTTT. Amino acid sequence: CASSESAYSNQPQHF.

CDR3 bases: TGTGCCAGCAGCTTAGAAGGGGGACTAGACGAGCAGTACTTC. Translation: CASSLEGGLDEQYF. The V call is TRBV7-8, the J call TRBJ2-7; 8 bases align to TRBD2. The CDR3 totals 14 residues. Trimming removed 1 base from V and 5 bases from J; junction bases left unmatched: 4. CDR1 SGHVS and CDR2 FQNEAQ come from the germline V gene.

For this clone: Other DNA sequences of this sample code for an identical CDR3. The V call is TRBV27, the J call TRBJ2-7, with D maybe TRBD1 (5 bases). The CDR3 runs 13 residues. Germline V CDR1 and CDR2: MNHEY, SMNVEV (reference sequence). V shed 3 bases and J shed 2 bases, with 8 bases lying between them. CDR3 amino acids: CASSLGPPYEQYF. CDR3 coding DNA: TGTGCCAGCAGTTTGGGGCCCCCCTACGAGCAGTACTTC.

The chain's CDR3 is CASSPSQGKSYEQYF. The CDR3 DNA is TGTGCCAGCTCTCCGTCCCAGGGGAAGTCCTACGAGCAGTACTTC. J is TRBJ2-7 and V is TRBV9; D is perhaps TRBD1 (6 bases). CDR3 size: 15 residues. V was cut by 7 bases and J by 1 base, with 18 bases left in between. From germline, CDR1 is SGDLS and CDR2 YYNGEE.

This chain connects TRBV9 to TRBJ1-4, with a tentative D call TRBD1 (5 bases). Germline CDR1 SGDLS, CDR2 YYNGEE. The CDR3 has 15 amino acids. V was clipped by 0 bases and J by 3 bases, with 9 bases between them. The chain's CDR3 is CASSVATDANEKLFF. The CDR3 bases are TGTGCCAGCAGCGTAGCGACAGACGCTAATGAAAAACTGTTTTTT.

Of note for this clone: The same CDR3 also results from other DNA sequences found in this sample. V is TRBV7-9 and J is TRBJ1-2; no definite D call. This CDR3 comprises 12 residues. Trimming cost V 5 bases and J 4 bases, with 8 bases left between them. CDR1 SEHNR and CDR2 FQNEAQ come from the germline V gene (reference sequence). CDR3 loop: CASSPTGYGYTF. DNA for the CDR3: TGTGCCAGCAGCCCTACCGGCTATGGCTACACCTTC.

CDR3 nucleotides: TGTGCCAGCAGCCTAGGGGACTATTACACAGATACGCAGTATTTT. Amino acid sequence: CASSLGDYYTDTQYF. The genes are TRBV7-6 and TRBJ2-3; TRBD2 matches at 7 bases. This CDR3 spans 15 amino acids. V trimming: 5 bases; J trimming: 2 bases; junction bases outside the gene matches: 7. Germline V gene lookup returns CDR1 SGHVS and CDR2 FNYEAQ.

On this clone: Other DNA variants within this sample encode the same CDR3. In DNA form, the CDR3 reads TGTGCCAGCAGCTTACTGGGCACAGATACGCAGTATTTT. Translation: CASSLLGTDTQYF. The gene calls are TRBV7-9 and TRBJ2-3, with no clear D. Trimming shortened V by 2 bases and J by 1 base, and 4 bases separated the two germline ends. The CDR3 is 13 residues long. Germline V gene data show CDR1 as SEHNR and CDR2 as FQNEAQ (reference sequence).

V usage is TRBV5-1 and J usage is TRBJ1-1; maybe TRBD1 (5 bases). This CDR3 has 17 residues. Trimming took off 0 bases at V and 0 bases at J, with 15 bases between the two ends. Germline V gives CDR1 SGHRS, CDR2 YFSETQ. The CDR3 DNA is TGCGCCAGCAGCTTGGCCGGGGGTGCAGGGATGAACACTGAAGCTTTCTTT. It specifies CASSLAGGAGMNTEAFF. Full variable domain (outside the CDR3, taken from reference TRBV5-1 and TRBJ1-1): KAGVTQTPRYLIKTRGQQVTLSCSPISGHRSVSWYQQTPGQGLQFLFEYFSETQRNKGNFPGRFSGRQFSNSRSEMNVSTLELGDSALYLCASSLAGGAGMNTEAFFGQGTRLTVV.

The chain uses TRBV14 and TRBJ1-1, with 8 nucleotides matching TRBD1. In germline, CDR1 is SGHDN, CDR2 FVKESK. V lost 3 bases and J lost 0; bases outside the gene matches: 9. This CDR3 region has 17 residues. This CDR3 is CASSQTGTGYLNTEAFF. The CDR3, as DNA: TGTGCCAGCAGCCAGACCGGGACAGGTTATTTGAACACTGAAGCTTTCTTT.

The table lists this clone with many counts. This specimen includes other DNA sequences encoding the same CDR3. The chain recombines TRBV27 with TRBJ1-5; maybe TRBD1 (5 bases). V was clipped by 4 bases and J by 3 bases, with 10 bases between them. This CDR3 has 14 residues. Germline V CDR1 and CDR2: MNHEY, SMNVEV (reference sequence). The CDR3 sequence: CASSYGADNQPQHF. The CDR3 coding sequence is TGTGCCAGCAGTTACGGGGCCGACAATCAGCCCCAGCATTTT.

The V gene is TRBV27, the J gene TRBJ2-1; TRBD2 might be the D (5 bases). Trimming stripped 8 bases from V and 12 bases from J, with 14 bases between. Germline loops: CDR1 MNHEY, CDR2 SMNVEV (reference sequence). The CDR3 is 11 residues long. The chain's CDR3 is CASLKGVRQFF. Written as DNA, the CDR3 is TGTGCCAGCCTCAAGGGAGTTAGGCAGTTCTTC.

In its sample, this clone was seen once. The identical CDR3 is also encoded by other nucleotide sequences in the sample. The rearrangement links TRBV11-2 to TRBJ2-7; D gene uncertain. Germline V gene data show CDR1 as SGHAT and CDR2 as FQNNGV. The CDR3 spans 11 residues. V was shortened by 4 bases and J by 3 bases, with 4 bases between the two germline ends. The CDR3 DNA follows: TGTGCCAGCAGCTCGTTCTACGAGCAGTACTTC. It is translated as CASSSFYEQYF.